This T cell receptor beta chain was observed in a study of T cell changes during pregnancy in multiple sclerosis. The method was immunoSEQ multiplex PCR; TCRdb's version includes in-frame clones alone and lacks a portion of them. This table has 65,000 to 75,000 clones, about nine tenths appearing once. This material consisted of peripheral blood, taken after pregnancy. This TCR was sampled from a female donor in good health, enrolled as a control in a pregnancy study.

The CDR3 region has the DNA TGTGCCAGCAGACTGACCGGGACAAACTCTGGAAACACCATATATTTT. Translated, it gives CASRLTGTNSGNTIYF. The chain has TRBV28 and TRBJ1-3; D is possibly TRBD1 (6 bases). Germline V gene lookup returns CDR1 MDHEN and CDR2 SYDVKM. V lost 6 bases to trimming and J lost 0 bases, with 15 bases between them. CDR3 length: 16 residues. The variable domain in full, with the rest retrieved from reference TRBV28 and TRBJ1-3, is DVKVTQSSRYLVKRTGEKVFLECVQDMDHENMFWYRQDPGLGLRLIYFSYDVKMKEKGDIPEGYSVSREKKERFSLILESASTNQTSMYLCASRLTGTNSGNTIYFGEGSWLTVV.